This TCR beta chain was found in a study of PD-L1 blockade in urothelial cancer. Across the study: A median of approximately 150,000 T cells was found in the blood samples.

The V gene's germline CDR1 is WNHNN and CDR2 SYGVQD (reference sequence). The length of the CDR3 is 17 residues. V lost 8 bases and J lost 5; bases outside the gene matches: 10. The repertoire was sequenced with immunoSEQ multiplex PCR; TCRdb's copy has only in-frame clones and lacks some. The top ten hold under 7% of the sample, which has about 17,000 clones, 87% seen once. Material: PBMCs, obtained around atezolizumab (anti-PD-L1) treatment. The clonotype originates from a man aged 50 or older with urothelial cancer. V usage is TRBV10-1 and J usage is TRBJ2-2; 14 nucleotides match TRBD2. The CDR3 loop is CASGPGLAGDLTGELFF. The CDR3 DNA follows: TGCGCCAGCGGGCCGGGACTAGCGGGGGACTTGACCGGGGAGCTGTTTTTT.